This T cell receptor beta chain was captured in a study of identical twins. Study-wide findings and caveats: The authors drew conclusions from cross-sectional statistical analysis rather than following the same donors.

One entry per CDR3 protein results from TCRdb running MiXCR on the 5' RACE reads. Of some 200,000 distinct CDR3 sequences listed, 6% to 9% were seen once; the top ten hold 1.5% to 2.5%. As to this clonotype: The antigen is not known.

The same sample was also used in a study of yellow fever vaccine responses in identical twins.

Input material: memory (CD45RO+) T cells sorted from blood. This sequence was found in a woman aged 18 to 35 in good health.

CDR3 sequence: CASSQGPGGGTNTGELFF. The CDR3 DNA reads as TGCGCCAGCAGCCAAGGGCCTGGGGGCGGGACGAACACCGGGGAGCTGTTTTTT. The V gene is TRBV4-3, the J gene TRBJ2-2; tentatively, D is TRBD1 or TRBD2 (6 bases each). CDR3 length: 18 residues. The V end lost 1 base, the J end lost 0 bases, and 15 bases lay between the germline ends. Germline assignment: CDR1 LGHNA and CDR2 YSLEER.